These 5 T cell receptor beta chains originate from one sample sequenced in a study of T cell responses to AZD1222 COVID-19 vaccine. Repertoires were generated with immunoSEQ multiplex PCR, while TCRdb's copy carries only in-frame clones and drops some. The sample records approximately 120,000 clones, about 91% being singletons. This material consisted of peripheral blood, taken on day 0 of AZD1222 vaccination. These TCRs come from an adult in good health.

This clone was counted a single time. The chain joins TRBV5-4 to TRBJ2-7, with 8 positions matching TRBD1. The germline V gene has CDR1 SGHNT and CDR2 YYREEE (reference sequence). V lost 0 bases, J lost 6 bases, and 8 bases stayed unmatched. The CDR3 is 15 residues long. CDR3 residues: CASSLGQTGAVEQYF. CDR3 nucleotide sequence: TGTGCCAGCAGCTTGGGTCAGACAGGGGCGGTCGAGCAGTACTTC.

The chain links TRBV7-9 to TRBJ1-2, with D unresolved. The CDR3 extends over 15 amino acids. From germline, CDR1 is SEHNR and CDR2 FQNEAQ (reference sequence). Trimming stripped 4 bases from V and 3 bases from J, with 15 bases between. The CDR3 loop reads CASSSEGGLYYGYTF. CDR3 in DNA: TGTGCCAGCAGCTCGGAAGGTGGGCTATACTATGGCTACACCTTC. Full variable domain (outside the CDR3, taken from reference TRBV7-9 and TRBJ1-2): DTGVSQNPRHKITKRGQNVTFRCDPISEHNRLYWYRQTLGQGPEFLTYFQNEAQLEKSRLLSDRFSAERPKGSFSTLEIQRTEQGDSAMYLCASSSEGGLYYGYTFGSGTRLTVV.

The chain employs TRBV12-5 and TRBJ2-3; either TRBD1 or TRBD2 may fit D (5 bases each). Trimming left V 4 bases short and J 0 bases short, with 11 bases between. The germline CDR1 and CDR2 sequences are LGHNT and FRNRAP. The CDR3 is 15 amino acids. The CDR3 DNA follows: TGTGCTAGTGGTTCGGGACCCTCTAGCACAGATACGCAGTATTTT. Amino acid sequence: CASGSGPSSTDTQYF.

To note about this clone: Other nucleotide sequences from this sample produce the same CDR3. The J gene is TRBJ2-7, the V gene TRBV5-1; D call uncertain. The V gene lost 2 bases and the J gene lost 3 bases, with 6 bases spanning the gap. This CDR3 has 12 residues. Per germline, CDR1 SGHRS and CDR2 YFSETQ. The CDR3 is CASSFGDYEQYF. The CDR3 bases are TGCGCCAGCAGCTTCGGAGACTACGAGCAGTACTTC.

As concerns this clone: Distinct nucleotide sequences in the sample also encode this CDR3. The chain uses TRBV6-5 and TRBJ2-7; no reliable D call. V shed 2 bases and J shed 2 bases, with 4 bases lying between them. The CDR3 runs 12 residues. Germline CDR1 MNHEY, CDR2 SVGAGI. For the CDR3, the DNA is TGTGCCAGCAGTTACCCCCCCTACGAGCAGTACTTC. This gives the protein CASSYPPYEQYF.